What follows are 8 T cell receptor beta chains derived from one specimen sequenced in a study of Graves' ophthalmopathy and Graves' hyperthyroidism. RNA transcripts served as template for amplifying TCR beta CDR3 sequences. After a first-round RT-PCR with HTBI primers, a second-round multiplex PCR was run. TCRdb redid the calling of the multiplex PCR reads with MiXCR, one entry per CDR3 protein. The sample carries 350,000 to 400,000 distinct CDR3 sequences, 15% to 19% recorded once. The sequenced material came from peripheral blood. Receptors originate from a woman aged 18-30 years with stable Graves' hyperthyroidism.

The chain employs TRBV9 and TRBJ1-2, with D perhaps TRBD1 (6 bases). Germline assignment: CDR1 SGDLS and CDR2 YYNGEE. V was pared by 0 bases and J by 2 bases, with 17 bases between. The CDR3 sequence is 17 residues long. The CDR3 bases are TGTGCCAGCAGCGTAGCAATACTGGGGGGCATCAACTATGGCTACACCTTC. Translated, it gives CASSVAILGGINYGYTF. The whole variable domain, filled in from reference TRBV9 and TRBJ1-2, reads DSGVTQTPKHLITATGQRVTLRCSPRSGDLSVYWYQQSLDQGLQFLIQYYNGEERAKGNILERFSAQQFPDLHSELNLSSLELGDSALYFCASSVAILGGINYGYTFGSGTRLTVV.

The table lists this clonotype with many counts. The rearrangement uses TRBV19 and TRBJ1-2, with D perhaps TRBD1 (5 bases). CDR1 and CDR2 (germline): LNHDA, SQIVND (reference sequence). V lost 4 bases and J 6 bases, leaving 12 bases between the germline ends. This CDR3 is built from 13 residues. In DNA form, the CDR3 reads TGTGCCAGTAGTAAGAGGGGCGCGGATGGCTACACCTTC. Its translation: CASSKRGADGYTF.

The table lists this clonotype with many counts. The J gene is TRBJ2-2, the V gene TRBV6-2 or TRBV6-3; a weak D match, TRBD2 (5 bases). V was cut by 4 bases and J by 4 bases, with 10 bases left in between. The CDR3 has 14 residues. Germline assignment: CDR1 MNHEY and CDR2 SVGEGT. Here the CDR3 reads CASSWRLVTGELFF. CDR3 sequence (DNA): TGTGCCAGCAGTTGGAGGTTGGTCACCGGGGAGCTGTTTTTT.

This clonotype came up many times. J is TRBJ1-2 and V is TRBV20-1; D gene uncertain. V was clipped by 5 bases and J by 5 bases, with 12 bases between them. Per germline, CDR1 DFQATT and CDR2 SNEGSKA (reference sequence). CDR3 length equals 12 residues. The CDR3 sequence is CSAGMGDYGYTF. CDR3 nucleotide sequence: TGCAGTGCTGGGATGGGCGATTATGGCTACACCTTC.

This clonotype was seen repeatedly, ten times or more. The chain uses TRBV11-3 and TRBJ2-7, with no clear D. The germline V gene encodes CDR1 SGHNT and CDR2 YENEEA. The CDR3 is made up of 13 amino acids. Trimming took 1 base from V and 9 from J, leaving 13 bases between them. CDR3 coding DNA: TGTGCCAGCAGCTTAGGGCCAGCTACGCCGCAGTACTTC. Protein: CASSLGPATPQYF.

This clonotype was detected once. Possible read error: a much larger clone is one base away. The chain links TRBV5-8 to TRBJ1-5; D is uncertain. Per germline, CDR1 SGHTS and CDR2 YDEGEE. Trimming took off 7 bases at V and 5 bases at J, with 16 bases between the two ends. This CDR3 region has 14 residues. The chain's CDR3 is CASCAVLGYQPQHF. In DNA form, the CDR3 reads TGTGCCAGCTGCGCGGTACTCGGGTATCAGCCCCAGCATTTT.

In this sample, this clonotype turned up many times. The J gene is TRBJ1-2, the V gene TRBV2; unclear D gene. Germline CDR1 is SNHLY and CDR2 is FYNNEI. Between the trimmed V and J ends, which lost 6 bases and 4 bases, there was a span of 12 bases. The CDR3 runs 13 residues. CDR3 coding DNA: TGTGCCAGCAGCCGAGGTCGGGCCTATGGCTACACCTTC. This sequence encodes CASSRGRAYGYTF.

The V and J genes are TRBV6-1 and TRBJ2-7, with D possibly being TRBD2 (7 bases). The CDR3 loop spans 13 amino acids. V lost 4 bases, J lost 4 bases, and 11 bases lay in between. Germline loops: CDR1 MNHNS, CDR2 SASEGT. The CDR3 sequence is CASSVAGAYEQYF. The DNA for the CDR3 is TGTGCCAGCAGTGTCGCGGGGGCGTACGAGCAGTACTTC.